The 21 T cell receptor beta chains given below trace back to one sample, sequenced in a study of a mutant IDH1 vaccine in newly diagnosed glioma. Clones were read by immunoSEQ multiplex PCR, and TCRdb kept only the in-frame ones, dropping some. This sample has 50,000 or so clones; roughly 83% occur once, and the top ten carry around 4%. Documented time point: week 47, end of study. The content of each vaccine dose was 300 ug of mutant IDH1 20-mer peptide, and topical imiquimod accompanied it. Their recognized antigens are unknown. This specimen was PBMCs, taken from a glioma patient whose treatment included an IDH1 peptide vaccine. The receptors were gathered from a woman aged 25 to 39 with glioma. Some clones in this sample may be carry-over from other donors' samples.

This chain links TRBV5-6 with TRBJ1-1, with D unresolved. The V end was cut by 0 bases, the J end by 4 bases, with 10 bases between. Germline CDR1 and CDR2: SGHDT and YYEEEE. This CDR3 comprises 14 residues. CDR3 in DNA: TGTGCCAGCAGCTTGGAGAGAAGAGCCACTGAAGCTTTCTTT. Translated: CASSLERRATEAFF.

The chain carries TRBV5-5 and TRBJ2-7; no clear D gene. The ends were cut back, 4 bases at V and 6 bases at J, with 8 bases in the middle. CDR1 and CDR2 from the germline V gene are SGHKS and YYEKEE (reference sequence). The CDR3 is made up of 11 amino acids. The chain's CDR3 is CASSARSEQYF. Here the CDR3 DNA reads TGTGCCAGCAGCGCCCGATCCGAGCAGTACTTC.

This chain connects TRBV2 to TRBJ1-1; a possible D gene is TRBD1 (5 bases). Germline CDR1 SNHLY, CDR2 FYNNEI. Trimming took 5 bases from V and 7 from J, leaving 14 bases between them. The CDR3 has 13 residues. In DNA, the CDR3 is TGTGCCAGCAGTACCCGATCCCAGGGTGAAGCTTTCTTT. It yields the protein CASSTRSQGEAFF.

This chain connects TRBV6-1 to TRBJ1-5; no clear D gene. CDR1 MNHNS and CDR2 SASEGT come from the germline V gene. V was shortened by 10 bases and J by 3 bases, with 13 bases between the two germline ends. The CDR3 extends over 13 amino acids. CDR3 DNA sequence: TGTGCCACGGTAGATTGGAACAATCAGCCCCAGCATTTT. Residues: CATVDWNNQPQHF.

This sequence joins TRBV30 and TRBJ1-1; tentative D call: TRBD1 (6 bases). There are 14 residues in the CDR3. V lost 5 bases and J lost 0, with 13 bases in between. Germline V gene sequence: CDR1 GTSNPN, CDR2 SVGIG (reference sequence). The CDR3 spells CAWAPGALNTEAFF. The CDR3, as DNA: TGTGCCTGGGCCCCAGGGGCTTTGAACACTGAAGCTTTCTTT.

This sequence joins TRBV5-1 and TRBJ1-2, with TRBD1 as a possible D gene (6 bases). Per the germline V gene, CDR1 is SGHRS and CDR2 is YFSETQ. Trimming took 6 bases from V and 1 from J, leaving 13 bases between them. The CDR3 runs to 14 residues. CDR3 nucleotides: TGCGCCAGCAACCCGGGAGGGGGTAACTATGGCTACACCTTC. Protein product: CASNPGGGNYGYTF.

J is TRBJ1-1 and V is TRBV6-1; D unclear. Trimming cost V 6 bases and J 1 base, with 9 bases left between them. CDR3 size: 13 residues. The germline CDR1 and CDR2 sequences are MNHNS and SASEGT. Here the CDR3 DNA reads TGTGCCAGCAGACTAACAGCGAACACTGAAGCTTTCTTT. Translated, it gives CASRLTANTEAFF.

DNA for the CDR3: TGTGCCATCAGTGAAGGGGGAAAAGGGGTCGACCCCTACGAGCAGTACTTC. It translates to CAISEGGKGVDPYEQYF. The chain recombines TRBV10-3 with TRBJ2-7; D might be TRBD1 (6 bases). The ends were cut back, 3 bases at V and 2 bases at J, with 20 bases in the middle. Germline V gives CDR1 ENHRY, CDR2 SYGVKD. CDR3 length: 17 residues.

J is TRBJ1-5 and V is TRBV4-1; D remains unclear. V was cut by 1 base and J by 1 base, with 8 bases left in between. The germline CDR1 and CDR2 sequences are MGHRA and YSYEKL. This CDR3 contains 15 residues. This CDR3 reads CASSQARWSNQPQHF. The DNA for the CDR3 is TGCGCCAGCAGCCAAGCCCGGTGGAGCAATCAGCCCCAGCATTTT.

V is TRBV5-1 and J is TRBJ1-1, with D possibly being TRBD1 (6 bases). CDR3 length equals 14 residues. Trimming removed 5 bases from V and 5 bases from J, with 16 bases in between. Germline-derived CDR1 and CDR2 are SGHRS and YFSETQ. The CDR3 sequence is CASSETGGWTEAFF. The DNA of the CDR3 is TGCGCCAGCAGTGAGACAGGCGGCTGGACTGAAGCTTTCTTT.

The V gene is TRBV14, the J gene TRBJ1-2; 9 bases are a match to TRBD1. This CDR3 has 16 residues. The germline gives CDR1 SGHDN, CDR2 FVKESK. Losses at the gene ends were 1 base for V and 3 bases for J; bases not matched to a gene: 6. The chain's CDR3 is CASSQAPGQGYYGYTF. Written as DNA, the CDR3 is TGTGCCAGCAGCCAAGCCCCGGGACAGGGTTACTATGGCTACACCTTC.

The sample holds one count of this clone. The chain carries TRBV19 and TRBJ2-3, with D perhaps matching TRBD2 (5 bases). The V gene lost 6 bases and the J gene lost 4 bases, with 11 bases spanning the gap. CDR1 is LNHDA, CDR2 SQIVND, per germline (reference sequence). CDR3 length equals 13 residues. The CDR3: CASSGVGSDTQYF. CDR3 in DNA: TGTGCCAGTAGCGGGGTTGGCTCAGATACGCAGTATTTT.

The CDR3 here is CASSLDWMYQETQYF. Here the CDR3 DNA reads TGTGCCAGCAGCTTAGATTGGATGTACCAAGAGACCCAGTACTTC. V and J are TRBV7-2 and TRBJ2-5; D uncertain. CDR1 and CDR2 (germline): SGHTA, FQGNSA. V lost 1 base, J lost 0 bases, and 9 bases lay in between. This CDR3 is 15 amino acids long.

The chain joins TRBV30 to TRBJ1-1; D gene uncertain. The CDR3 covers 11 residues. CDR1 and CDR2 (germline): GTSNPN, SVGIG (reference sequence). V lost 3 bases to trimming and J lost 1 base, with 3 bases between them. CDR3 loop: CAWRQNTEAFF. CDR3 in DNA: TGTGCCTGGAGGCAGAACACTGAAGCTTTCTTT.

The chain recombines TRBV27 with TRBJ2-7; the match to TRBD2 covers 8 bases. The J segment lost 3 bases and the V segment lost 6 bases, leaving 4 bases of the junction unmatched. CDR1 MNHEY and CDR2 SMNVEV come from the germline V gene (reference sequence). This CDR3 has 13 amino acids. The CDR3 DNA reads as TGTGCCAGCAGGCCAGCGGGGGTCTACGAGCAGTACTTC. Amino acids: CASRPAGVYEQYF.

This clone showed up just a few times. The V gene is TRBV6-6, the J gene TRBJ2-2; 8 bases map to TRBD2. The germline gives CDR1 MNHNY, CDR2 SVGAGI (reference sequence). The CDR3 contains 14 residues. V shed 5 bases, J shed 7 bases, and the junction held 6 bases outside the gene matches. Here the CDR3 DNA reads TGTGCCAGCAGTAGCGGGAGCGAAGTCGGGGAGCTGTTTTTT. Its translation is CASSSGSEVGELFF.

V and J are TRBV9 and TRBJ1-1; weak D call: TRBD1 (6 bases). The CDR3 covers 16 residues. Between the trimmed V and J ends, which lost 3 bases and 2 bases, there was a span of 17 bases. The germline gives CDR1 SGDLS, CDR2 YYNGEE. Here the CDR3 reads CASSAPFRGGNTEAFF. The CDR3 DNA reads TGTGCCAGCAGCGCACCCTTCAGGGGAGGTAACACTGAAGCTTTCTTT.

This clone was counted only a few times. The V and J genes are TRBV7-9 and TRBJ1-4; a weak D match, TRBD1 (6 bases). Germline V CDR1 and CDR2: SEHNR, FQNEAQ (reference sequence). There are 14 residues in the CDR3. V lost 1 base and J lost 6, with 9 bases in between. The CDR3 loop is CASSLGTDDEKLFF. The CDR3 nucleotides read TGTGCCAGCAGCTTAGGGACAGACGATGAAAAACTGTTTTTT.

The sample holds one count of this clone. V gene TRBV6-5 combines with J gene TRBJ2-7; D gene uncertain. Germline V gene lookup returns CDR1 MNHEY and CDR2 SVGAGI. Trimming left V 11 bases short and J 3 bases short, with 17 bases between. The CDR3 is 13 amino acids. The CDR3 here is CASARGHDYEQYF. CDR3 DNA sequence: TGTGCCTCCGCGCGAGGCCATGACTACGAGCAGTACTTC.

The rearrangement joins TRBV19 to TRBJ2-7; a possible D gene is TRBD2 (5 bases). V lost 6 bases and J lost 4, with 13 bases in between. This CDR3 has 13 residues. In germline, CDR1 is LNHDA, CDR2 SQIVND (reference sequence). CDR3: CASRLGLGYEQYF. The CDR3 coding sequence is TGTGCCAGTAGACTCGGACTGGGATACGAGCAGTACTTC.

The rearrangement links TRBV25-1 to TRBJ2-2; no clear D. V lost 5 bases and J 6 bases, leaving 19 bases between the germline ends. Germline lookup yields CDR1 MGHDK and CDR2 SYGVNS. The CDR3 extends over 16 amino acids. The CDR3 spells CASSSRVHSLSGELFF. The CDR3 DNA sequence: TGTGCCAGCAGTAGCCGGGTCCATAGCCTATCCGGGGAGCTGTTTTTT.